This T cell receptor beta chain was sequenced for a study of Ad26.COV2.S vaccination and SARS-CoV-2 variants. Study results and limitations: Those who received vaccine or placebo ended up with similar non-spike TCR breadth.

Germline CDR1 reads MNHEY; CDR2 reads SMNVEV (reference sequence). Trimming shortened V by 3 bases and J by 3 bases, and 15 bases separated the two germline ends. The CDR3 has 16 amino acids. Treatment meaning: 15 to 20 received Ad26.COV2.S at low or high dose, single or two shots; about 5 received placebo; per-sample allocation not given. Specimens were obtained on day 63 following the first vaccine or placebo injection. Libraries were prepared by immunoSEQ multiplex PCR; TCRdb keeps only in-frame clonotypes and omits some of them. Found here are about 350,000 clones, 65% to 90% of them singletons; the top ten hold roughly 10%. For this clone: Its specificity is not known.

Specimen: peripheral blood, collected in a trial of Ad26.COV2.S vaccine versus placebo. This chain uses TRBV27 with TRBJ1-5, with D perhaps matching TRBD1 (5 bases). This sequence originates from a person aged 18-60 years who received the Ad26.COV2.S COVID-19 vaccine or a placebo. In DNA form, the CDR3 reads TGTGCCAGCAGTTTCCCCCAGGGACCTTACAATCAGCCCCAGCATTTT. Protein: CASSFPQGPYNQPQHF.